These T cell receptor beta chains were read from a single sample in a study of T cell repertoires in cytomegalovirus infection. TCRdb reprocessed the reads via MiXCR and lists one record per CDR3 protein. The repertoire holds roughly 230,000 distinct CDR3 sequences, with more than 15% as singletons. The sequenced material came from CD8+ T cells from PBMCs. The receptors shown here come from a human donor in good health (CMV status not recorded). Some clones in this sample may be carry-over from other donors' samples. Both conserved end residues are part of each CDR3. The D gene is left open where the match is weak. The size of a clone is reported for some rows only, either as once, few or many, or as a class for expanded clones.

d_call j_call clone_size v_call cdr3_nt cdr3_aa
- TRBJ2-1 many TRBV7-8 TGTGCCAGCAGCCAAATGGTCTGGAGCTCCTACAATGAGCAGTTCTTC CASSQMVWSSYNEQFF
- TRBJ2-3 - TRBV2 TGTGCCAGCCTAGAGGCGGGCAGCACAGATACGCAGTATTTT CASLEAGSTDTQYF
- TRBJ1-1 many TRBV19 TGTGCCAGTAGTATCTCGGGCAATGGGAACACTGAAGCTTTCTTT CASSISGNGNTEAFF
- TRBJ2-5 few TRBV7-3 TGTGCCAGCAGCTTAGGTGGGGGGCGCAGGGAGACCCAGTACTTC CASSLGGGRRETQYF
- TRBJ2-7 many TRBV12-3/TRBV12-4 TGTGCCAGCAGTTTAGCCCCGACAGCCTCCTACGAGCAGTACTTC CASSLAPTASYEQYF
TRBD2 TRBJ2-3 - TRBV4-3 TGCGCCAGCAGCCAAGGCGGGGGACGCACAGATACGCAGTATTTT CASSQGGGRTDTQYF
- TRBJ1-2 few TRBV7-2 TGTGCCAGCAGCTCCACCGTCTCAGGGTACTATGGCTACACCTTC CASSSTVSGYYGYTF
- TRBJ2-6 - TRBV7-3 TGTGCCAGCAGCTTAATTGGGGGCGGATCCGATGACTCTGGGGCCAACGTCCTGACTTTC CASSLIGGGSDDSGANVLTF
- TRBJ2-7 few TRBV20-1 TGCAGTGCTAGGCCGGGGCCCCATCTAAACACCTACGAGCAGTACTTC CSARPGPHLNTYEQYF
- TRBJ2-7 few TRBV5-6 TGTGCCAGCAGCTTGGGAGATTTGCTGTCCGAGCAGTACTTC CASSLGDLLSEQYF
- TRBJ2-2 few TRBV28 TGTGCCAGCAGTTTGGTTAGGGGTGGCGGGGAGCTGTTTTTT CASSLVRGGGELFF
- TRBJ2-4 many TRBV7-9 TGTGCCAGCAGCTACGTGAGGCTAGCCAAAAACATTCAGTACTTC CASSYVRLAKNIQYF
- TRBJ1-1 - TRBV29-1 TGCAGCGAAACAGTCGACCTAGGGAACACTGAAGCTTTCTTT CSETVDLGNTEAFF
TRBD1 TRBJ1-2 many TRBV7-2 TGTGCCAGCAGCTCCGTGACGACAGGGCTGGCTAACTATGGCTACACCTTC CASSSVTTGLANYGYTF
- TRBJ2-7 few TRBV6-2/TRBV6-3 TGTGCCAGCAGATTAACCTGGACTGCATACGAGCAGTACTTC CASRLTWTAYEQYF
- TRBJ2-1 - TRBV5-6 TGTGCCAGCAGCGACGGACGGTTCAATGAGCAGTTCTTC CASSDGRFNEQFF
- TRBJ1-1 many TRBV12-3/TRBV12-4 TGTGCCAGCAGTTCCCCGGGGCAGTCGAACACTGAAGCTTTCTTT CASSSPGQSNTEAFF
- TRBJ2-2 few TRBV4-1 TGCGCCAGCAGCCAAGACAGACTCACCGGGGAGCTGTTTTTT CASSQDRLTGELFF
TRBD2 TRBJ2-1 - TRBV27 TGTGCCAGCAGCCTATCAAGCGGGGACTCCTACAATGAGCAGTTCTTC CASSLSSGDSYNEQFF
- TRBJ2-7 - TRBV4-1 TGCGCCAGCAGCCAAGATTGGCCAGCGGACTCCTACGAGCAGTACTTC CASSQDWPADSYEQYF
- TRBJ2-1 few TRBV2 TGTGCCAGCAGCCCCGCCATCTCGAAGCAGTTCTTC CASSPAISKQFF
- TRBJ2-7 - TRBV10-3 TGTGCCATCAGTAGTCCTCGGGCAGACGAGCAGTACTTC CAISSPRADEQYF
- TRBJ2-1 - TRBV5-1 TGCGCCAGCAGCCGAGGAGGCGAACTTACAGCGAGCTCCTACAATGAGCAGTTCTTC CASSRGGELTASSYNEQFF
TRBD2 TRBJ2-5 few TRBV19 TGTGCCAGTAGTATGGCGACTAGCGGAGAGACCCAGTACTTC CASSMATSGETQYF
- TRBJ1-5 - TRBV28 TGTGCCACAACCCAATGGGACAACAACAGCAATCAGCCCCAGCATTTT CATTQWDNNSNQPQHF
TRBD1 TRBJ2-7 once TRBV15 TGTGCCACCAGCAGAGAATCGCCGGGACAGGGGCCGTGGGAGCAGTACTTC CATSRESPGQGPWEQYF
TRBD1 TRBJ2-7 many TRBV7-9 TGTGCCAGCAGCTTAGGAGGGGGCTCGGAGCAGTACTTC CASSLGGGSEQYF
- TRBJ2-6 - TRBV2 TGTGCCACGCTGCTTGAGGGGCTCCCCCTCTCGGGGGCCAACGTCCTGACTTTC CATLLEGLPLSGANVLTF